The 10 T cell receptor beta chains given below trace back to one sample, sequenced in a study of blood T cell repertoires in COVID-19. Clones were read by immunoSEQ multiplex PCR, and TCRdb kept only the in-frame ones, dropping some. The sample consists of over 200,000 clones, 81% of them appearing once. What was sequenced was PBMCs or T cells enriched from blood (not recorded which). The origin of the receptors is a woman between 50 and 59 years old with acute COVID-19.

The CDR3 is CASSLAGGGNTIYF. CDR3 DNA sequence: TGTGCCAGCAGCTTGGCAGGAGGGGGAAACACCATATATTTT. The V call is TRBV5-6, the J call TRBJ1-3; D not resolved. The CDR3 runs to 14 residues. The V and J ends lost 0 bases and 4 bases respectively, with 8 bases between them. The germline gives CDR1 SGHDT, CDR2 YYEEEE.

The chain uses TRBV12-3 or TRBV12-4 and TRBJ2-7, with D possibly being TRBD1 (5 bases). The CDR3 has 13 residues. V was clipped by 8 bases and J by 5 bases, with 16 bases between them. The DNA for the CDR3 is TGTGCCAGCTTGGGGCATACGAAGGACGAGCAGTACTTC. This encodes CASLGHTKDEQYF.

The CDR3 here is CASNSPGGRSPLHF. In DNA, the CDR3 is TGTGCCAGCAACTCTCCAGGGGGACGTTCACCCCTCCACTTT. The chain employs TRBV28 and TRBJ1-6; 7 positions agree with TRBD1. In germline, CDR1 is MDHEN, CDR2 SYDVKM. The CDR3 sequence is 14 residues long. J gave up 9 bases and V 7 bases, and 9 bases lay outside the gene matches. Looking up the rest from reference TRBV28 and TRBJ1-6 gives the full variable domain: DVKVTQSSRYLVKRTGEKVFLECVQDMDHENMFWYRQDPGLGLRLIYFSYDVKMKEKGDIPEGYSVSREKKERFSLILESASTNQTSMYLCASNSPGGRSPLHFGNGTRLTVT.

The chain carries TRBV28 and TRBJ2-7; D is undetermined. V gave up 4 bases and J gave up 4 bases, with 14 bases separating them. Per the germline V gene, CDR1 is MDHEN and CDR2 is SYDVKM. This CDR3 is built from 14 residues. CDR3: CASSYTGSRYEQYF. The CDR3 DNA is TGTGCCAGCAGTTATACCGGGTCTCGATACGAGCAGTACTTC.

This clone was seen once. The chain recombines TRBV6-2 or TRBV6-3 with TRBJ1-2; 7 bases map to TRBD1. The CDR3 is made up of 16 amino acids. The germline V gene encodes CDR1 MNHEY and CDR2 SVGEGT. With V trimmed by 1 base and J by 0 bases, 5 bases remained unmatched. The CDR3 here is CASSYYRQGANYGYTF. The CDR3 DNA follows: TGTGCCAGCAGTTACTATCGACAGGGTGCTAACTATGGCTACACCTTC.

The chain links TRBV5-1 to TRBJ2-3, with D possibly TRBD1 on 6 matching bases. Germline assignment: CDR1 SGHRS and CDR2 YFSETQ. V lost 6 bases and J 4 bases, leaving 12 bases between the germline ends. The CDR3 loop spans 13 amino acids. The CDR3 region is CASTLTGSDTQYF. The CDR3 nucleotides are TGCGCCAGCACCCTGACAGGATCAGATACGCAGTATTTT. The whole variable domain, filled in from reference TRBV5-1 and TRBJ2-3, reads KAGVTQTPRYLIKTRGQQVTLSCSPISGHRSVSWYQQTPGQGLQFLFEYFSETQRNKGNFPGRFSGRQFSNSRSEMNVSTLELGDSALYLCASTLTGSDTQYFGPGTRLTVL.

This clone was observed once. This rearrangement joins TRBV29-1 to TRBJ2-3, with D hard to call. The CDR3 covers 15 residues. Between the trimmed V and J ends, which lost 0 bases and 1 base, there was a span of 11 bases. Germline loops: CDR1 SQVTM, CDR2 ANQGSEA. CDR3 protein: CSVEDQTRGTDTQYF. The CDR3 nucleotides are TGCAGCGTTGAAGATCAAACCCGGGGCACAGATACGCAGTATTTT.

V usage is TRBV7-2 and J usage is TRBJ1-2; 10 nucleotides agree with TRBD1. This CDR3 has 13 amino acids. V dropped 5 bases and J dropped 4; count of bases not matched to a gene: 1. Germline CDR1 SGHTA, CDR2 FQGNSA. CDR3: CASSRTGGYGYTF. The CDR3 nucleotides are TGTGCCAGCAGCCGGACAGGGGGCTATGGCTACACCTTC.

V gene TRBV11-1 combines with J gene TRBJ2-1, with TRBD1 matching 7 bases. The CDR3 is 16 amino acids. Germline CDR1 SGHAT, CDR2 FQDESV (reference sequence). The V gene end was trimmed by 4 bases and the J gene end by 4 bases; junction bases not matched to a gene: 10. The CDR3 nucleotides are TGTGCCAGCAGCTCATCAGGGACAGTACTATACAATGAGCAGTTCTTC. Amino acids: CASSSSGTVLYNEQFF.

The CDR3 nucleotides are TGCAGCGTTGGCGAAAATTTACAGTTGAACACTGAAGCTTTCTTT. This encodes CSVGENLQLNTEAFF. This chain joins TRBV29-1 and TRBJ1-1; D is undetermined. Trimming took 4 bases from V and 0 from J, leaving 15 bases between them. CDR3 length: 15 residues. Germline V lookup: CDR1 SQVTM, CDR2 ANQGSEA.